This entry lists 32 T cell receptor beta chains sequenced from one sample in a study of PD-L1 blockade in urothelial cancer. Clones were sequenced by immunoSEQ multiplex PCR, and TCRdb holds only the in-frame ones, with some missing. This table has tens of thousands of clones, 90% to 95% appearing once. Material: PBMCs, obtained around atezolizumab (anti-PD-L1) treatment. The receptors come from a man aged 60 to 75 with urothelial cancer.

This chain uses TRBV11-3 with TRBJ2-2, with a possible D match to TRBD2 (5 bases). The V end was cut by 2 bases, the J end by 5 bases, with 9 bases between. The CDR3 is 14 residues long. The germline gives CDR1 SGHNT, CDR2 YENEEA. CDR3 DNA: TGTGCCAGCAGCTTACGTCGAGGGACCGGGGAGCTGTTTTTT. Translated, it gives CASSLRRGTGELFF.

The chain carries TRBV7-8 and TRBJ2-1; TRBD2 matches 7 bases. There are 16 residues in the CDR3. Germline V gives CDR1 SGHVS, CDR2 FQNEAQ. J gave up 4 bases and V 1 base, and 7 bases lay outside the gene matches. The chain's CDR3 is CASSLVRLAGYNEQFF. In DNA form, the CDR3 reads TGTGCCAGCAGCTTAGTTAGACTAGCAGGATACAATGAGCAGTTCTTC.

This clone was seen a single time. This chain joins TRBV7-2 and TRBJ2-2; 7 bases line up with TRBD2. The CDR3 spans 14 residues. The V gene end was trimmed by 8 bases and the J gene end by 5 bases; junction bases not matched to a gene: 8. The V gene's germline CDR1 is SGHTA and CDR2 FQGNSA. The CDR3 loop is CASGGGIRTGELFF. DNA for the CDR3: TGTGCCAGCGGGGGAGGGATACGGACCGGGGAGCTGTTTTTT. The complete variable domain, with remaining parts taken from reference TRBV7-2 and TRBJ2-2, reads GAGVSQSPSNKVTEKGKDVELRCDPISGHTALYWYRQSLGQGLEFLIYFQGNSAPDKSGLPSDRFSAERTGGSVSTLTIQRTQQEDSAVYLCASGGGIRTGELFFGEGSRLTVL.

The V call is TRBV20-1, the J call TRBJ2-4, with 8 bases that match TRBD1. Trimming took 6 bases from V and 7 from J; bases not matched to a gene: 2. Germline assignment: CDR1 DFQATT and CDR2 SNEGSKA (reference sequence). The CDR3 runs to 11 residues. The CDR3 coding sequence is TGCAGTGCCAGACAGGGGAACATTCAGTACTTC. The encoded protein is CSARQGNIQYF.

The J gene is TRBJ2-4, the V gene TRBV7-9, with 11 bases fitting TRBD2. J lost 7 bases, V lost 4 bases, and 12 bases had no gene match. Germline V lookup: CDR1 SEHNR, CDR2 FQNEAQ (reference sequence). The CDR3 sequence is 17 residues long. The DNA of the CDR3 is TGTGCCAGCAGCTCCCCCCTTAGCGGGGGGGCCATCAACATTCAGTACTTC. Translation gives CASSSPLSGGAINIQYF.

The J gene is TRBJ1-6, the V gene TRBV2, with TRBD1 identical over 7 bases. CDR1 is SNHLY and CDR2 is FYNNEI in the germline V gene. The CDR3 spans 16 residues. V trimming: 4 bases; J trimming: 8 bases; junction bases outside the gene matches: 11. The CDR3 region has the DNA TGTGCCAGCAGTGCTGGCAGGGGGAAAGGCTATTCACCCCTCCACTTT. The encoded protein is CASSAGRGKGYSPLHF. The whole variable domain, remainder taken from reference TRBV2 and TRBJ1-6, is EPEVTQTPSHQVTQMGQEVILRCVPISNHLYFYWYRQILGQKVEFLVSFYNNEISEKSEIFDDQFSVERPDGSNFTLKIRSTKLEDSAMYFCASSAGRGKGYSPLHFGNGTRLTVT.

The rearrangement uses TRBV4-2 and TRBJ1-5; D is possibly TRBD1 (5 bases). Germline-derived CDR1 and CDR2 are LGHNA and YNFKEQ. This CDR3 region has 14 residues. Trimming cost V 0 bases and J 9 bases, with 12 bases left between them. CDR3 bases: TGTGCCAGCAGCCAAGATTGGCGCACAGGGCCCCAGCATTTT. Residues: CASSQDWRTGPQHF.

The genes are TRBV7-9 and TRBJ2-3; a weak D match, TRBD2 (6 bases). This CDR3 has 15 amino acids. With 2 bases removed from V and 5 bases from J, the gap between germline ends came to 14 bases. The germline CDR1 and CDR2 sequences are SEHNR and FQNEAQ (reference sequence). The CDR3 loop reads CASSLTGGPGDTQYF. CDR3 nucleotides: TGTGCCAGCAGCTTAACCGGGGGACCAGGAGATACGCAGTATTTT.

V usage is TRBV19 and J usage is TRBJ1-1; D is unclear. Trimming stripped 6 bases from V and 7 bases from J, with 12 bases between. Germline V lookup: CDR1 LNHDA, CDR2 SQIVND (reference sequence). The CDR3 is 12 residues long. CDR3 nucleotide sequence: TGTGCCAGTAGCCTACTCAGGCGTGAAGCTTTCTTT. It specifies CASSLLRREAFF.

Here the CDR3 reads CSVEGTSGVTDTQYF. In nucleotides, the CDR3 is TGCAGCGTTGAAGGGACTAGCGGGGTCACAGATACGCAGTATTTT. The chain couples TRBV29-1 to TRBJ2-3; TRBD2 aligns across 12 bases. The CDR3 length is 15 residues. Germline V gene lookup returns CDR1 SQVTM and CDR2 ANQGSEA. Trimming at V came to 1 base and at J to 2 bases, leaving 1 base not matched to a gene.

Only a few counts were recorded for this clone. This chain connects TRBV7-2 to TRBJ1-5, with D perhaps TRBD1 (5 bases). Between the trimmed V and J ends, which lost 3 bases and 7 bases, there was a span of 13 bases. The germline V gene encodes CDR1 SGHTA and CDR2 FQGNSA. The CDR3 runs to 14 residues. In DNA, the CDR3 is TGTGCCAGCAGCTTGGGGAATAGGGGCCAGCCCCAGCATTTT. This sequence encodes CASSLGNRGQPQHF.

This clone is a singleton in its sample. The chain carries TRBV25-1 and TRBJ1-2; 7 bases are a match to TRBD1. The CDR3 length is 16 residues. Germline V gene lookup returns CDR1 MGHDK and CDR2 SYGVNS. The J segment lost 0 bases and the V segment lost 3 bases, leaving 7 bases of the junction unmatched. The CDR3 sequence: CASSDTPGQTNYGYTF. The CDR3 coding sequence is TGTGCCAGCAGTGACACACCGGGACAGACTAACTATGGCTACACCTTC.

V and J are TRBV19 and TRBJ1-4, with D unresolved. The V and J ends lost 5 bases and 8 bases respectively, with 15 bases between them. The CDR3 consists of 14 residues. Germline assignment: CDR1 LNHDA and CDR2 SQIVND (reference sequence). The CDR3 DNA reads TGTGCCAGTAGTTTAGGGAGGTCCAAGGAAAAACTGTTTTTT. Translated: CASSLGRSKEKLFF.

The rearrangement links TRBV27 to TRBJ2-1, with 8 bases fitting TRBD2. V dropped 6 bases and J dropped 6; count of bases not matched to a gene: 10. This CDR3 has 15 residues. Germline CDR1 MNHEY, CDR2 SMNVEV (reference sequence). The CDR3 region has the DNA TGTGCCAGCAGCATTCTAGCGGGTGGTCTCAATGAGCAGTTCTTC. It translates to CASSILAGGLNEQFF.

The chain combines TRBV4-3 with TRBJ1-1, with TRBD1 as a possible D gene (5 bases). V was clipped by 0 bases and J by 5 bases, with 10 bases between them. Germline V gene lookup returns CDR1 LGHNA and CDR2 YSLEER. The CDR3 length is 14 residues. The CDR3 region is CASSQDRVRTEAFF. The DNA for the CDR3 is TGCGCCAGCAGCCAAGACAGGGTAAGGACTGAAGCTTTCTTT.

The V call is TRBV18, the J call TRBJ2-1; 13 bases align to TRBD2. V dropped 3 bases and J dropped 9; count of bases not matched to a gene: 8. This CDR3 is built from 16 residues. Germline V lookup: CDR1 KGHSH, CDR2 LQKENI. The CDR3 nucleotides read TGTGCCAGCTCACCGGGACTAGCGGGGCTCAACGCTGAGCAGTTCTTC. Amino acids: CASSPGLAGLNAEQFF.

V gene TRBV29-1 combines with J gene TRBJ1-1, with D perhaps matching TRBD1 (5 bases). V was pared by 7 bases and J by 4 bases, with 13 bases between. Per the germline V gene, CDR1 is SQVTM and CDR2 is ANQGSEA. CDR3 length: 12 amino acids. CDR3 in amino acids: CSGEPDSTEAFF. Here the CDR3 DNA reads TGCAGCGGAGAGCCTGACAGCACTGAAGCTTTCTTT.

The chain joins TRBV29-1 to TRBJ2-7; 8 nucleotides align to TRBD2. Germline-derived CDR1 and CDR2 are SQVTM and ANQGSEA. V trimming: 6 bases; J trimming: 4 bases; junction bases outside the gene matches: 5. This CDR3 comprises 12 residues. The CDR3 here is CSVLAVEYEQYF. In DNA form, the CDR3 reads TGCAGCGTACTAGCGGTCGAGTACGAGCAGTACTTC.

The chain links TRBV5-6 to TRBJ2-1, with TRBD2 matching 12 bases. The germline V gene encodes CDR1 SGHDT and CDR2 YYEEEE. The CDR3 length is 16 residues. Trimming took 2 bases from V and 13 from J; bases not matched to a gene: 13. CDR3 region: CASSFVTSGGSRGQFF. CDR3 in DNA: TGTGCCAGCAGCTTTGTTACTAGCGGGGGGTCTCGGGGTCAGTTCTTC.

V usage is TRBV28 and J usage is TRBJ2-3; TRBD1 matches 7 bases. The CDR3 has 14 amino acids. Trimming at V came to 5 bases and at J to 3 bases, leaving 5 bases not matched to a gene. Germline V lookup: CDR1 MDHEN, CDR2 SYDVKM. In DNA, the CDR3 is TGTGCCAGCAGTCTGATGGGACAGACAGATACGCAGTATTTT. This encodes CASSLMGQTDTQYF. The full variable domain, rest sourced from reference TRBV28 and TRBJ2-3, is DVKVTQSSRYLVKRTGEKVFLECVQDMDHENMFWYRQDPGLGLRLIYFSYDVKMKEKGDIPEGYSVSREKKERFSLILESASTNQTSMYLCASSLMGQTDTQYFGPGTRLTVL.

This chain connects TRBV6-1 to TRBJ2-7, with D perhaps matching TRBD1 (6 bases). Germline loops: CDR1 MNHNS, CDR2 SASEGT. V lost 6 bases and J 4 bases, leaving 13 bases between the germline ends. The CDR3 is 13 amino acids. The CDR3 is CASRYNRDYEQYF. In nucleotides, the CDR3 is TGTGCCAGCAGATATAACAGGGATTACGAGCAGTACTTC.

The genes are TRBV6-5 and TRBJ1-3, with D perhaps TRBD1 (5 bases). The germline V gene encodes CDR1 MNHEY and CDR2 SVGAGI. V was shortened by 8 bases and J by 4 bases, with 12 bases between the two germline ends. The CDR3 is 13 amino acids. This chain's CDR3 is CASRRDSGNTIYF. Here the CDR3 DNA reads TGTGCCAGCCGCCGGGACTCAGGAAACACCATATATTTT.

There are a few counts of this clone. The rearrangement joins TRBV28 to TRBJ1-5; no clear D gene. The CDR3 runs to 12 residues. Trimming stripped 6 bases from V and 6 bases from J, with 9 bases between. Germline V gene sequence: CDR1 MDHEN, CDR2 SYDVKM. CDR3 sequence: CASRLAGQPQHF. In nucleotides, the CDR3 is TGTGCCAGCAGACTCGCAGGTCAGCCCCAGCATTTT. The full variable domain, completed using reference TRBV28 and TRBJ1-5, is DVKVTQSSRYLVKRTGEKVFLECVQDMDHENMFWYRQDPGLGLRLIYFSYDVKMKEKGDIPEGYSVSREKKERFSLILESASTNQTSMYLCASRLAGQPQHFGDGTRLSIL.

This clone was counted between two and nine times. V gene TRBV6-1 combines with J gene TRBJ1-1; a weak D match, TRBD1 (6 bases). Trimming pared 2 bases from V and 3 bases from J, leaving 10 bases between. The CDR3 contains 14 residues. Germline V gives CDR1 MNHNS, CDR2 SASEGT. CDR3 sequence (DNA): TGTGCCAGCAGTGAACAGGGGATGTACACTGAAGCTTTCTTT. Translation: CASSEQGMYTEAFF.

This chain joins TRBV4-2 and TRBJ2-3; a weak D match, TRBD2 (5 bases). The CDR3 has 13 residues. The V end lost 5 bases, the J end lost 3 bases, and 9 bases lay between the germline ends. Germline V gene lookup returns CDR1 LGHNA and CDR2 YNFKEQ. The CDR3 is CASSSGLTDTQYF. The CDR3 DNA reads TGTGCCAGCAGCTCCGGACTTACAGATACGCAGTATTTT.

This chain uses TRBV7-2 with TRBJ1-1, with TRBD1 matching 7 bases. Per germline, CDR1 SGHTA and CDR2 FQGNSA. The CDR3 totals 15 residues. The ends lost 2 bases at V and 5 bases at J; junction bases unmatched: 8. The DNA for the CDR3 is TGTGCCAGCAGCTTAAGGCAGGGGGGTGGGACTGAAGCTTTCTTT. It translates to CASSLRQGGGTEAFF.

The chain links TRBV5-5 to TRBJ2-1; no clear D gene. The CDR3 totals 16 residues. Deletions cut 1 base from V and 0 bases from J, with 11 bases between. The germline gives CDR1 SGHKS, CDR2 YYEKEE (reference sequence). In DNA form, the CDR3 reads TGTGCCAGCAGCTTGTCTTTGAGATACTCCTACAATGAGCAGTTCTTC. Its protein product is CASSLSLRYSYNEQFF.

The chain is built from TRBV5-1 and TRBJ2-3; 9 nucleotides align to TRBD2. From germline, CDR1 is SGHRS and CDR2 YFSETQ. V was clipped by 2 bases and J by 3 bases; unmatched bases: 4. This CDR3 is built from 15 residues. The CDR3 DNA is TGCGCCAGCAGCTTCTCGGGACTAGCTACAGATACGCAGTATTTT. Translating gives CASSFSGLATDTQYF.

The J gene is TRBJ1-5, the V gene TRBV30, with 7 bases that match TRBD1. Germline CDR1 is GTSNPN and CDR2 is SVGIG (reference sequence). CDR3 size: 12 residues. Trimming took 4 bases from V and 7 from J; bases not matched to a gene: 4. The CDR3 here is CAWTQGEQPQHF. CDR3 nucleotide sequence: TGTGCCTGGACCCAGGGGGAGCAGCCCCAGCATTTT.

The V call is TRBV11-3, the J call TRBJ2-1; 9 nucleotides align to TRBD2. The V segment lost 5 bases and the J segment 5 bases; nucleotides outside the gene matches: 13. Germline assignment: CDR1 SGHNT and CDR2 YENEEA. The CDR3 has 17 amino acids. The CDR3 sequence is CASSQNQIAGANNEQFF. As DNA, the CDR3 is TGTGCCAGCAGCCAGAACCAGATAGCGGGGGCCAACAATGAGCAGTTCTTC.

In its sample, this clone was seen once. Germline is not matched at one junction end, which may reflect a read error. This sequence joins TRBV19 and TRBJ2-1, with 9 positions matching TRBD2. This CDR3 spans 20 amino acids. Germline CDR1 is LNHDA and CDR2 is SQIVND (reference sequence). In DNA, the CDR3 is TGTGCCAGTAGTTTAGACAGTCCTCGGTCCAGCGGGGGGCCAAACAATGAGCAGTTCTTC. This sequence encodes CASSLDSPRSSGGPNNEQFF.

This clone came up once. The genes are TRBV6-1 and TRBJ1-1, with D perhaps TRBD1 (6 bases). CDR3 length: 14 residues. The ends were cut back, 3 bases at V and 5 bases at J, with 13 bases in the middle. The germline V gene has CDR1 MNHNS and CDR2 SASEGT. CDR3 region: CASSEGGARTEAFF. For the CDR3, the DNA is TGTGCCAGCAGTGAGGGGGGGGCGCGGACTGAAGCTTTCTTT.